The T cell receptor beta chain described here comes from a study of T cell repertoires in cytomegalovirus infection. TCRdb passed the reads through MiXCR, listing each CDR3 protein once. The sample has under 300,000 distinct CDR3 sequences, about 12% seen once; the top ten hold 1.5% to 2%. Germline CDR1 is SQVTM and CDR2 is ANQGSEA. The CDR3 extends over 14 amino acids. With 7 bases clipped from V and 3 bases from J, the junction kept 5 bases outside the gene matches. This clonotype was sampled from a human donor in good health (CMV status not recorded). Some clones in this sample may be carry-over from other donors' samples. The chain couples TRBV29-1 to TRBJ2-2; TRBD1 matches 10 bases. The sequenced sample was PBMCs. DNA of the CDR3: TGCAGCGCCCGACAGGGGGCTGACACCGGGGAGCTGTTTTTT. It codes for CSARQGADTGELFF.